These 19 T cell receptor beta chains were all obtained from the same sample, sequenced in a study of CD8 T cells in Susac syndrome. Roughly 0.45 to 1 ug RNA was reverse transcribed with random hexamers. From the immunoSEQ multiplex PCR reads, TCRdb called clonotypes with MiXCR, one entry per CDR3 protein. The sample shows tens of thousands of distinct CDR3 sequences, 93% of them seen only once. Sequencing was performed on CD4+ T cells from PBMCs. The receptors were gathered from a human donor with Susac syndrome.

The chain is built from TRBV20-1 and TRBJ1-6, with a weak D call TRBD1 (5 bases). The germline gives CDR1 DFQATT, CDR2 SNEGSKA (reference sequence). V was cut by 2 bases and J by 4 bases, with 15 bases left in between. CDR3 length: 16 residues. CDR3 in DNA: TGCAGTGCTAGACAGGGCAGATCCGTTTATAATTCACCCCTCCACTTT. Residues: CSARQGRSVYNSPLHF.

This clonotype was detected only once. The rearrangement uses TRBV20-1 and TRBJ2-3, with TRBD1 identical over 9 bases. The CDR3 is 15 residues long. Germline V CDR1 and CDR2: DFQATT, SNEGSKA (reference sequence). V trimming: 5 bases; J trimming: 2 bases; junction bases outside the gene matches: 8. CDR3: CSAGGQGIFTDTQYF. The CDR3 DNA reads as TGCAGTGCTGGGGGACAGGGAATTTTCACAGATACGCAGTATTTT.

CDR3 sequence (DNA): TGCGCCAGCAGCTTCCGCGGGGGGGCGAACACCGGGGAGCTGTTTTTT. It codes for CASSFRGGANTGELFF. The chain links TRBV5-1 to TRBJ2-2; 9 bases line up with TRBD2. The CDR3 length is 16 residues. With V trimmed by 2 bases and J by 0 bases, 2 bases remained unmatched. CDR1 is SGHRS and CDR2 is YFSETQ in the germline V gene.

This chain connects TRBV9 to TRBJ2-2; TRBD1 is a possible D gene (6 bases). The length of the CDR3 is 16 residues. V was cut by 4 bases and J by 0 bases, with 13 bases left in between. Germline CDR1 is SGDLS and CDR2 is YYNGEE. CDR3 DNA sequence: TGTGCCAGCAGCCCAAGAGGGGGATCGAACACCGGGGAGCTGTTTTTT. Translating gives CASSPRGGSNTGELFF.

V and J are TRBV20-1 and TRBJ1-5, with D maybe TRBD1 (5 bases). Per the germline V gene, CDR1 is DFQATT and CDR2 is SNEGSKA (reference sequence). Trimming took off 0 bases at V and 4 bases at J, with 13 bases between the two ends. The CDR3 is 15 amino acids. CDR3 DNA sequence: TGCAGTGCTAGAGAAGGCGTGCAGGGAAATCAGCCCCAGCATTTT. Protein product: CSAREGVQGNQPQHF.

CDR3 protein: CASSATLRDRGSYTF. CDR3 DNA sequence: TGTGCCAGCAGCGCAACGCTTCGGGACAGGGGGTCCTACACCTTC. The rearrangement uses TRBV11-2 and TRBJ1-2, with 11 bases aligning to TRBD1. This CDR3 comprises 15 residues. Looked up from germline, CDR1 is SGHAT and CDR2 is FQNNGV. Trimming at V came to 5 bases and at J to 10 bases, leaving 12 bases not matched to a gene. The full variable domain, its missing parts supplied by reference TRBV11-2 and TRBJ1-2, is EAGVAQSPRYKIIEKRQSVAFWCNPISGHATLYWYQQILGQGPKLLIQFQNNGVVDDSQLPKDRFSAERLKGVDSTLKIQPAKLEDSAVYLCASSATLRDRGSYTFGSGTRLTVV.

V usage is TRBV11-3 and J usage is TRBJ2-4; 8 nucleotides align to TRBD1. This CDR3 has 15 residues. Germline CDR1 and CDR2: SGHNT and YENEEA. The junction had 8 bases not matched to a gene; V was cut back by 5 bases and J by 5 bases. The CDR3 region is CASSEARQGQNIQYF. Written as DNA, the CDR3 is TGTGCCAGCAGCGAAGCGAGACAGGGGCAAAACATTCAGTACTTC.

This chain connects TRBV2 to TRBJ1-6, with D maybe TRBD1 (5 bases). CDR3 length equals 15 residues. Deletions cut 2 bases from V and 5 bases from J, with 10 bases between. Looked up from germline, CDR1 is SNHLY and CDR2 is FYNNEI. The CDR3 region is CASSESGRNNSPLHF. The CDR3, as DNA: TGTGCCAGCAGTGAATCAGGGAGAAATAATTCACCCCTCCACTTT.

The chain carries TRBV5-1 and TRBJ2-1, with 8 bases matching TRBD2. The CDR3 runs 16 residues. Germline V gene sequence: CDR1 SGHRS, CDR2 YFSETQ. With V trimmed by 4 bases and J by 7 bases, 13 bases remained unmatched. The chain's CDR3 is CASSQLGGAGGNEQFF. CDR3 coding DNA: TGCGCCAGCAGCCAACTCGGGGGGGCCGGGGGAAATGAGCAGTTCTTC.

The V call is TRBV23-1, the J call TRBJ2-5; no clear D gene. TRBV23-1 is noted as an ORF with a role that remains uncertain. The ends were cut back, 8 bases at V and 5 bases at J, with 12 bases in the middle. The CDR3 is 12 amino acids. CDR3 in DNA: TGCGCCAGCGGTATTGAGAGGGAGACCCAGTACTTC. This codes for CASGIERETQYF.

In its sample, this clonotype was seen a few times. DNA for the CDR3: TGTGCCAGCAGTCCCCAGGGAACTGAAGCTTTCTTT. It translates to CASSPQGTEAFF. The V and J genes are TRBV12-3 or TRBV12-4 and TRBJ1-1, with D possibly being TRBD1 (5 bases). Deletions cut 5 bases from V and 5 bases from J, with 9 bases between. CDR3 length: 12 residues.

The rearrangement joins TRBV18 to TRBJ2-1, with TRBD2 matching over 12 bases. The CDR3 contains 16 residues. V trimming: 4 bases; J trimming: 3 bases; junction bases outside the gene matches: 4. The germline gives CDR1 KGHSH, CDR2 LQKENI. CDR3 region: CASSLRTSGVYNEQFF. The CDR3 coding sequence is TGTGCCAGCTCACTGAGGACTAGCGGGGTCTACAATGAGCAGTTCTTC. The full variable domain, in which reference TRBV18 and TRBJ2-1 provide the parts outside the CDR3, is NAGVMQNPRHLVRRRGQEARLRCSPMKGHSHVYWYRQLPEEGLKFMVYLQKENIIDESGMPKERFSAEFPKEGPSILRIQQVVRGDSAAYFCASSLRTSGVYNEQFFGPGTRLTVL.

V is TRBV19 and J is TRBJ2-7, with a weak D call TRBD2 (5 bases). The germline V gene encodes CDR1 LNHDA and CDR2 SQIVND (reference sequence). This CDR3 is built from 15 residues. V lost 10 bases and J 6 bases, leaving 25 bases between the germline ends. The CDR3 protein is CATRDREIRYSEQYF. CDR3 coding DNA: TGTGCCACCAGAGATCGGGAAATCAGGTATAGCGAGCAGTACTTC.

V gene TRBV4-1 combines with J gene TRBJ1-2; D not resolved. Germline V gene lookup returns CDR1 MGHRA and CDR2 YSYEKL. This CDR3 has 15 amino acids. V dropped 4 bases and J dropped 4 bases, with 16 bases sitting between them. CDR3 nucleotides: TGCGCCAGCAGCCGGACCGTGGACGGGTCCTATGGCTACACCTTC. Translating gives CASSRTVDGSYGYTF.

V gene TRBV6-5 combines with J gene TRBJ2-7; TRBD1 aligns across 8 bases. The CDR3 is made up of 14 amino acids. Germline loops: CDR1 MNHEY, CDR2 SVGAGI. J gave up 3 bases and V 6 bases, and 7 bases lay outside the gene matches. The CDR3 DNA reads TGTGCCAGCAGACCGGGACAGGCATTCTACGAGCAGTACTTC. It encodes CASRPGQAFYEQYF.

This clonotype was detected once. The rearrangement uses TRBV5-6 and TRBJ1-3; TRBD1 might be the D (5 bases). CDR1 is SGHDT, CDR2 YYEEEE, per germline. This CDR3 comprises 14 residues. The ends were cut back, 5 bases at V and 0 bases at J, with 9 bases in the middle. CDR3 loop: CASRRQISGNTIYF. CDR3 DNA sequence: TGTGCCAGCAGACGACAGATCTCTGGAAACACCATATATTTT.

V gene TRBV7-9 combines with J gene TRBJ2-4, with 8 nucleotides matching TRBD1. Germline CDR1 and CDR2: SEHNR and FQNEAQ (reference sequence). The CDR3 length is 15 residues. Trimming took 0 bases from V and 11 from J; bases not matched to a gene: 9. The CDR3 sequence: CASSLARDRPRVQYF. CDR3 nucleotide sequence: TGTGCCAGCAGCTTAGCAAGGGACAGGCCGAGGGTTCAGTACTTC.

The chain carries TRBV6-2 or TRBV6-3 and TRBJ1-1; D uncertain. Trimming removed 6 bases at V and 5 bases at J, with 13 bases between. From germline, CDR1 is MNHEY and CDR2 SVGEGT. CDR3 size: 13 residues. This CDR3 is CASRMDGPTEAFF. The CDR3 coding sequence is TGTGCCAGCAGAATGGACGGGCCTACTGAAGCTTTCTTT.

This clonotype was observed a few times. The chain uses TRBV7-2 and TRBJ2-5; maybe TRBD2 (7 bases). Germline CDR1 and CDR2: SGHTA and FQGNSA. The CDR3 totals 13 residues. V was shortened by 5 bases and J by 5 bases, with 12 bases between the two germline ends. CDR3 region: CASSRGARETQYF. For the CDR3, the DNA is TGTGCCAGCAGCCGGGGGGCGAGGGAGACCCAGTACTTC.